One sample yielded the 5 T cell receptor beta chains listed below, sequenced in a study of CXCR3-negative and CXCR3-positive naive CD8 T cells. The TRB libraries of cDNA were built by UMI-labeled 5' RACE. TCRdb re-called the 5' RACE reads; one entry per CDR3 protein, DNA not given. This sample's table reports 100,000 to 150,000 distinct CDR3 sequences. The sequenced sample was naive CXCR3- CD8+ T cells from blood. Noted subset: CD45RO-CCR7+CD27+CD95- naive CD8+ T cells lacking CXCR3 (TNR3-). These receptor sequences come from a human donor in good health. Some clones in this sample may be carry-over from other donors' samples.

The chain is built from TRBV3-1 and TRBJ2-7; lacking DNA, the TRBD1 call made by TCRdb goes unchecked. The germline V gene encodes CDR1 LGHDT and CDR2 YNNKEL (reference sequence). The CDR3 loop spans 19 amino acids. This chain's CDR3 is CASSQPAAGGEDLGGEQYF.

The gene calls are TRBV29-1 and TRBJ2-1; no DNA is available, so the TRBD2 call from TCRdb remains unchecked. The germline V gene has CDR1 SQVTM and CDR2 ANQGSEA. There are 16 residues in the CDR3. CDR3 sequence: CSVERTSGGLGGEQFF.

The CDR3: CASSLVRWGENIQYF. The chain recombines TRBV12-3 or TRBV12-4 with TRBJ2-4; TCRdb's D gene call, TRBD1, goes unchecked for lack of DNA. This CDR3 contains 15 residues.

V is TRBV6-1 and J is TRBJ2-1; with no DNA, the TCRdb D assignment of TRBD1 cannot be verified. The CDR3 sequence is 17 residues long. Per the germline V gene, CDR1 is MNHNS and CDR2 is SASEGT. CDR3 residues: CASSEWGEWGGDNEQFF.

The chain recombines TRBV29-1 with TRBJ2-5; the D call of TRBD1 rests on TCRdb alone, since no DNA is present to check it. CDR1 and CDR2 (germline): SQVTM, ANQGSEA. The CDR3 consists of 18 residues. The CDR3: CSVVLDVSTGYASYEQYF.